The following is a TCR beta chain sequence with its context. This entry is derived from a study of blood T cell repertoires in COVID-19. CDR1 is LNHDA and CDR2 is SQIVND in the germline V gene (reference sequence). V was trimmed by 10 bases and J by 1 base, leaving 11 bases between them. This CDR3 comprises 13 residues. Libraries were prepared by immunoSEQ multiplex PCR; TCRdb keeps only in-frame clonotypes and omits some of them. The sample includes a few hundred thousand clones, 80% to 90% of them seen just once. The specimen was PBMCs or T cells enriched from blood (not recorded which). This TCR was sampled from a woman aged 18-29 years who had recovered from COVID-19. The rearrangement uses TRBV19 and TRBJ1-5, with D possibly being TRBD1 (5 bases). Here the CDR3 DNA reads TGTGCCACCAAGGGGCCCAGCAATCAGCCCCAGCATTTT. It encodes CATKGPSNQPQHF.